A single T cell receptor beta chain is shown here with its context. Its target is not known. A quantity of about 0.45 to 1 ug RNA underwent reverse transcription using random hexamers. TCRdb itself ran the immunoSEQ multiplex PCR reads through MiXCR, one entry per CDR3 protein. The table shows 80,000 to 90,000 distinct CDR3 sequences, with about 95% occurring only once. The source of the sample is a study of CD8 T cells in Susac syndrome. Study-wide findings and caveats: Clonal expansion involving Susac CD8+ cells peaked in TEMRA cells and active patients. There were approximately 15 Susac-specific public clones in total CD8+ repertoires and roughly 5 in CD8+ TEMRA repertoires.

Germline V gene lookup returns CDR1 SQVTM and CDR2 ANQGSEA. The CDR3 extends over 14 amino acids. The V segment lost 4 bases and the J segment 0 bases; nucleotides outside the gene matches: 3. The chain employs TRBV29-1 and TRBJ2-3; 8 bases line up with TRBD2. The material sequenced was CD8+ T cells from PBMCs. This TCR was sampled from a human donor with Susac syndrome. CDR3: CSVGASGSTDTQYF. The CDR3 DNA follows: TGCAGCGTTGGGGCTAGCGGGAGCACAGATACGCAGTATTTT.